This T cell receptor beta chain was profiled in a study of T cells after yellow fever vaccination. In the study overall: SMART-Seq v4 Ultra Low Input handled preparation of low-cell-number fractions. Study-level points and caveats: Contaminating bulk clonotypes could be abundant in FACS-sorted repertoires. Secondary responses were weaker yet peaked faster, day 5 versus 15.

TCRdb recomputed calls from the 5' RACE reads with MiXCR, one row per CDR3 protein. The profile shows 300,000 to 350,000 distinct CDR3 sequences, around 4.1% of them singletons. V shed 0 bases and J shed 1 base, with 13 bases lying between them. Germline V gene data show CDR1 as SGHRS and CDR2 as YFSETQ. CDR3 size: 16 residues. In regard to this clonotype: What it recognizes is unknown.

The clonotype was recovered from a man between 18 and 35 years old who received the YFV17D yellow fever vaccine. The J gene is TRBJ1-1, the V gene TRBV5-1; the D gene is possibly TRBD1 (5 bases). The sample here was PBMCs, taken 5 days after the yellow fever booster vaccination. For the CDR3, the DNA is TGCGCCAGCAGCTTGGAGTGGGGGAGGGAGAACACTGAAGCTTTCTTT. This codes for CASSLEWGRENTEAFF.